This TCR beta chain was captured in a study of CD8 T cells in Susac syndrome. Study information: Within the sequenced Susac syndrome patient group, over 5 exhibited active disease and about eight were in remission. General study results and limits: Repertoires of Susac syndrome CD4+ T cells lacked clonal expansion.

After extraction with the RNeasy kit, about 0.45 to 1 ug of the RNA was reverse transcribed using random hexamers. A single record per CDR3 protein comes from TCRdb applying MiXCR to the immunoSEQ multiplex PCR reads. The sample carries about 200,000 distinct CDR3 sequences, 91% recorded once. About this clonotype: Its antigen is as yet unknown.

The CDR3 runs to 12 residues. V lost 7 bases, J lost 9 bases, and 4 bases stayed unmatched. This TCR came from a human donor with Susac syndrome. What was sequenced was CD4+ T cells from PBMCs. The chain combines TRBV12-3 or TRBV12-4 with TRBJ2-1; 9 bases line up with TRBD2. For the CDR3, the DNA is TGTGCCAGCACCTTGACTAGCGGTGAGCAGTTCTTC. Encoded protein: CASTLTSGEQFF.